This is a list of T cell receptor beta chains from one sample in a study of T cells in Graves' hyperthyroidism and ophthalmopathy. TCRdb itself ran the multiplex PCR reads through MiXCR, one entry per CDR3 protein. The data show hundreds of thousands of distinct CDR3 sequences, 16% seen once. Sequences were obtained from blood. The receptors shown here come from a woman in her late teens or twenties with Graves' hyperthyroidism. Each CDR3 is given with its conserved first and last residue. A D gene is named only where the DNA matches it firmly. Clone size, where shown, is once, few, many, or a class for clones that have expanded.

>few|TRBV6-1|TRBD1|TRBJ1-5
TGTGCCAGCAGGGAGACAGGGGGAGTTCAGCCCCAGCATTTT
CASRETGGVQPQHF
>-|TRBV29-1|-|TRBJ2-1
TGCAGCGCGAGGGGGGTTGGACGCAATGAGCAGTTCTTC
CSARGVGRNEQFF
>-|TRBV7-2|TRBD1|TRBJ2-3
TGTGCCAGCAGCTTAGTCTCCAGGGGGGATACGCAGTATTTT
CASSLVSRGDTQYF
>-|TRBV11-1|-|TRBJ2-2
TGTGCCAGCAGCTTAGGAGGCGGGTCGAACACCGGGGAGCTGTTTTTT
CASSLGGGSNTGELFF
>many|TRBV7-8|TRBD2|TRBJ2-5
TGTGCCAGCCGGACTAGCGGGAGGGCCGGGTTAGAGACCCAGTACTTC
CASRTSGRAGLETQYF
>few|TRBV19|-|TRBJ1-1
TGTGCCAGTAGTATCAACGGGGCGGAGATAGCTTTCTTT
CASSINGAEIAFF
>many|TRBV3-1|-|TRBJ2-5
TGTGCCAGCAGCCAAAACTTAGAGACCCAGTACTTC
CASSQNLETQYF
>few|TRBV5-1|-|TRBJ1-5
TGCGCCAGCAGCTTGGCCTCGGGAGGGCAGCCCCAGCATTTT
CASSLASGGQPQHF
>-|TRBV6-6|-|TRBJ1-5
TGTGCCAGCAGTTACTCACCGATTCGGGGCAATCAGCCCCAGCATTTT
CASSYSPIRGNQPQHF
>many|TRBV11-3|TRBD1|TRBJ2-1
TGTGCCAGCAGCCCGGGACAGGGCCCCCCGGAGGAGCAGTTCTTC
CASSPGQGPPEEQFF
>many|TRBV2|TRBD1|TRBJ1-1
TGTGCCAGCGCCCACGCCGGGACAGGACCCACTGAAGCTTTCTTT
CASAHAGTGPTEAFF
>many|TRBV6-6|TRBD1|TRBJ2-5
TGTGCCAGCAGTTACCTGGGACAGGGTCGAGAGACCCAGTACTTC
CASSYLGQGRETQYF
>-|TRBV19|-|TRBJ2-7
TGTGCCAGTAGTATGAGTGGGACCCGGGAGGAGCAGTACTTC
CASSMSGTREEQYF
>-|TRBV12-3/TRBV12-4|-|TRBJ1-3
TGTGCCAGCAGTTCCTACATAGGGACAGGAAACACCATATATTTT
CASSSYIGTGNTIYF
>-|TRBV29-1|-|TRBJ2-7
TGCAGCGCCGCGCGGGCCAGCTACGAGCAGTACTTC
CSAARASYEQYF
>-|TRBV18|-|TRBJ2-2
TGTGCCAGCTCACCCCTCAGTTCCGACACCGGGGAGCTGTTTTTT
CASSPLSSDTGELFF
>-|TRBV2|-|TRBJ2-3
TGTGCCAGCAGTCAAGACAGTCATACGCAGTATTTT
CASSQDSHTQYF
>-|TRBV20-1|-|TRBJ1-1
TGCAGTGCTAGAGTGGGGGTTCGGGCTTTCTTT
CSARVGVRAFF
>many|TRBV11-3|TRBD1|TRBJ2-1
TGTGCCAGCAGCTTAGGACAGGGCGGAGATGAGCAGTTCTTC
CASSLGQGGDEQFF
>few|TRBV2|-|TRBJ1-1
TGTGCCAGCAGTGACCCGAGGCCGCTGAACACTGAAGCTTTCTTT
CASSDPRPLNTEAFF
>few|TRBV28|-|TRBJ1-1
TGTGCCAGCAGAACACCAGGGATGAGCACTGAAGCTTTCTTT
CASRTPGMSTEAFF